This T cell receptor beta chain emerged from a study of OX40 agonist ivuxolimab in advanced cancers. Study at large: Averaging around 60 years in age, with a range of about 23 to 79, the cohort was approximately 83% male.

Exclusion of a patient followed from autoimmune disease history or systemic immunosuppression. Profiling relied on immunoSEQ multiplex PCR, and the TCRdb table lists in-frame clones only, not all of them. The profile covers more than 9,000 clones, with about three quarters appearing a single time and 12% taken by the ten largest. The sequence came from an adult with an advanced solid tumor such as melanoma, head and neck, liver or kidney cancer. The sequenced sample was CD4+ or CD8+ T cells sorted from blood, obtained in a trial of the OX40 agonist ivuxolimab.

The CDR3 here is CASSPLEGYNSPLHF. For the CDR3, the DNA is TGTGCCAGCAGCCCGTTGGAGGGGTATAATTCACCCCTCCACTTT. The chain links TRBV5-5 to TRBJ1-6; perhaps TRBD1 as D (5 bases). From germline, CDR1 is SGHKS and CDR2 YYEKEE (reference sequence). This CDR3 spans 15 amino acids. V lost 4 bases, J lost 4 bases, and 12 bases lay in between.